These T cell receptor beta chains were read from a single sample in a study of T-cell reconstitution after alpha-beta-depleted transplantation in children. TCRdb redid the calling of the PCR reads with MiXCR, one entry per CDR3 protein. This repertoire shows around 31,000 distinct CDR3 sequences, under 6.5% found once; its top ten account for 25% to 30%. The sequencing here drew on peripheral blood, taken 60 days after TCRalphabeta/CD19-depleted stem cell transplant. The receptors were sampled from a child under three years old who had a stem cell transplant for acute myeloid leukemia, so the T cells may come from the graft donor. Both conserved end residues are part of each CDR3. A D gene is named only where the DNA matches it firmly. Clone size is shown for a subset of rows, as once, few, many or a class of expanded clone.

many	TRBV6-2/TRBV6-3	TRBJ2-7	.	TGTGCCAGCAGTCCTCCCCCCTACGAGCAGTACTTC	CASSPPPYEQYF
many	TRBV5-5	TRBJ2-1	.	TGTGCCAGCAGCTCGCCCCCCGGGGGCTACCGAGCCGATGAGCAGTTCTTC	CASSSPPGGYRADEQFF
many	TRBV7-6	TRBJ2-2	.	TGTGCCAGCAGCTTCGTGAACACCGGGGAGCTGTTTTTT	CASSFVNTGELFF
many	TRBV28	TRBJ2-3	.	TGTGCCACCCACCAGGGTACGCAGTATTTT	CATHQGTQYF
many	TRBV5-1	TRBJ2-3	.	TGCGCCAGCAGCTTGAGGGCTGATACGCAGTATTTT	CASSLRADTQYF
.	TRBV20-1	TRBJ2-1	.	TGCAGTGCCAGAACGGGTCGCTCGGGAGCCCGTCGGAGAGAGCAGTTCTTC	CSARTGRSGARRREQFF
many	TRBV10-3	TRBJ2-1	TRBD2	TGTGCCATCAGTGTTCCGGGGGGTCGTTTCAATGAGCAGTTCTTC	CAISVPGGRFNEQFF
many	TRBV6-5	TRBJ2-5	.	TGTGCCAGCAGGAGGGACAACTACCAAGAGACCCAGTACTTC	CASRRDNYQETQYF
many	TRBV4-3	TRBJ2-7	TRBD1	TGTGCCAGCAGCCCCGGGACAGGGTCCTACGAGCAGTACTTC	CASSPGTGSYEQYF
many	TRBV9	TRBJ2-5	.	TGTGCCAGCAGCCCGAGGGGGTTTCAAGAGACCCAGTACTTC	CASSPRGFQETQYF
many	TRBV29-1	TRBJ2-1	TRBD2	TGCAGCGTTGAAGTTTTTGCTAGCGGGACTATGATAGCCTACAATGAGCAGTTCTTC	CSVEVFASGTMIAYNEQFF
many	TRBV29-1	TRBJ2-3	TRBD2	TGCAGCGTTGGAGCGGGACTAACAGATACGCAGTATTTT	CSVGAGLTDTQYF
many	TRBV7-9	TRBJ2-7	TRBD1	TGTGCCAGCAGCTTACCTGACAGGGAGAGATACGAGCAGTACTTC	CASSLPDRERYEQYF
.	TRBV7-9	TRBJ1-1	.	TGTGCCAGCAGCCCGGGGGGGCTTGAAGCTTTCTTT	CASSPGGLEAFF
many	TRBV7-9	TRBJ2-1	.	TGTGCCAGCAGCTGGGTACATATAAGGTCCTACAATGAGCAGTTCTTC	CASSWVHIRSYNEQFF
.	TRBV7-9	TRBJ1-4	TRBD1	TGTGCCAGCAGCTCCCTTTGGACAGGGGGAACTAATGAAAAACTGTTTTTT	CASSSLWTGGTNEKLFF
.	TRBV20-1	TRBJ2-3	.	TGCATCTGGGGCCAGGATACGGGCTTCAGAGGCACGCAGTATTTT	CIWGQDTGFRGTQYF
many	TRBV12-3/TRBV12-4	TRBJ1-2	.	TGTGCCAGCAGTTCCGGACATCCGTACCCGAACTATGGCTACACCTTC	CASSSGHPYPNYGYTF
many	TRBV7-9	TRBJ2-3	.	TGTGCCTCAAGGGGGAGGAGCACAGATACGCAGTATTTT	CASRGRSTDTQYF
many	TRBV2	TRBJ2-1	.	TGTGCCAGCAGCCCGTACAATGAGCAGTTCTTC	CASSPYNEQFF
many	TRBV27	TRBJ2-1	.	TGTGCCAGCAGTTTTTGGGGTGGTGAGCAGTTCTTC	CASSFWGGEQFF
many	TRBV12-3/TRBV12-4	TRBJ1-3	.	TGTGCCAGCAGTTTCCAACAGATTGGAGACACCATATATTTT	CASSFQQIGDTIYF
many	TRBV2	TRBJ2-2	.	TGTGCCCACGGGCACCTGTCGAACACCGGGGAGCTGTTTTTT	CAHGHLSNTGELFF
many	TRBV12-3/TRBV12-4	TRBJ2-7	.	TGTGCCAGCAGTTTTCCCCCGGGACCGGGAGACTCCTACGAGCAGTACTTC	CASSFPPGPGDSYEQYF
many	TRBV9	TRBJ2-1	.	TGTGCCAGCAGCTCGGGTATTACTACCTACAATGAGCAGTTCTTC	CASSSGITTYNEQFF
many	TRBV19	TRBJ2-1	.	TGTGCCACCCAACAGGGTCGGGACACCTACAATGAGCAGTTCTTC	CATQQGRDTYNEQFF
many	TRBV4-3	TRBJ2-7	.	TGCGCCAGCAGCCAAGGGGTCTTCGTGGGCTACGAGCAGTACTTC	CASSQGVFVGYEQYF
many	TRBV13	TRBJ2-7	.	TGTGCCAGCAGCTTTACAGGAGGAAACGAGCAGTACTTC	CASSFTGGNEQYF
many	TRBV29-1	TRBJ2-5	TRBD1	TGCAGCATCGACAGGGCCCTCCAAGAGACCCAGTACTTC	CSIDRALQETQYF
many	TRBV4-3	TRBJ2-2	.	TGCGCCAGCAGCCAAGATGTCACAGGGCCCGGGGAGCTGTTTTTT	CASSQDVTGPGELFF
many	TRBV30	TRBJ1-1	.	TGTGCCTGGAGTGCACAGGGTGTAGCTTTCTTT	CAWSAQGVAFF
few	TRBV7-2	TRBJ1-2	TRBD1	TGTGCCAGCAGCTTAGTAACAGGGGACAACTATGGCTACACCTTC	CASSLVTGDNYGYTF
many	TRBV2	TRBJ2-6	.	TGTGCCAGCAGTGAGAGAGGCTCTGGGGCCAACGTCCTGACTTTC	CASSERGSGANVLTF
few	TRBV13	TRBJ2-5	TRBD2	TGTGCCAGCAGCTCTCCGGGACTAGCGGGGGCAGGCCAAGAGACCCAGTACTTC	CASSSPGLAGAGQETQYF
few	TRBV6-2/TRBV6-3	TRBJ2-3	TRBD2	TGTGCCAGCAGTTCTTGGACTGCCAGCGGGATCGATACGCAGTATTTT	CASSSWTASGIDTQYF
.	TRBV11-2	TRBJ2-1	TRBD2	TGTGCCATCAGCCCTGGACTAGCGGGAGGGCCAAGGTACAATGAGCAGTTCTTC	CAISPGLAGGPRYNEQFF
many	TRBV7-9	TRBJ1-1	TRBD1	TGTGCCAGCAGCTTGGTACAGGGGGTGAACACTGAAGCTTTCTTT	CASSLVQGVNTEAFF
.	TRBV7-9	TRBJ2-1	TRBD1	TGTGCCAGCAGCTCGGGACAGGGTAGACGGAATGAGCAGTTCTTC	CASSSGQGRRNEQFF
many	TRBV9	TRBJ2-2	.	TGTGCCAGCAGCATGACAGGAGCGGGCGGGGAGCTGTTTTTT	CASSMTGAGGELFF
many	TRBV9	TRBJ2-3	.	TGTGCCAGCAGCGTACTCGGACTCACAGATACGCAGTATTTT	CASSVLGLTDTQYF
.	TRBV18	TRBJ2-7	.	TGTGCCAGCTCACCACGGCGGGGAAGCTCCTACGAGCAGTACTTC	CASSPRRGSSYEQYF
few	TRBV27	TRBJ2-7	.	TGTGCCAGCAGTTTTTCCGGAGGTTTATACGAGCAGTACTTC	CASSFSGGLYEQYF
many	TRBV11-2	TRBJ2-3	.	TGTGCCAGCAGCTTGCTGATATGGGGGGTCGAGAGAGATACGCAGTATTTT	CASSLLIWGVERDTQYF
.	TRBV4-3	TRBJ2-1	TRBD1	TGCGCCAGCAGCCAAGATGGACAGGGGGCTGGATATGAGCAGTTCTTC	CASSQDGQGAGYEQFF
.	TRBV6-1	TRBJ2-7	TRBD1	TGTGCCAGCAGTCCCGGGACAGGGGGCGGCGAGCAGTACTTC	CASSPGTGGGEQYF
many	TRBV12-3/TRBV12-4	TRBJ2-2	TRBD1	TGTGCCAGCAGGTTGGGACAGGGAGTCGCCACCGGGGAGCTGTTTTTT	CASRLGQGVATGELFF